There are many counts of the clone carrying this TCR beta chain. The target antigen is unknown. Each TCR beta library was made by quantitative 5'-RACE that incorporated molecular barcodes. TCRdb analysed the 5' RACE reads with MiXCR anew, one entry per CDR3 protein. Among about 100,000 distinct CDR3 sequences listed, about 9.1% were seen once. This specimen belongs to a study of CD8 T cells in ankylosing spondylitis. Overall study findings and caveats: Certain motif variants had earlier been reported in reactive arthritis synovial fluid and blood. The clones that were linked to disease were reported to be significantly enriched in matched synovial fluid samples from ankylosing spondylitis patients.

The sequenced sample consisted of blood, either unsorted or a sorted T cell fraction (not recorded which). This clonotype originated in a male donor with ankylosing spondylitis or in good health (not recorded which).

The CDR3 protein is CASSSAERSEQYF. Written as DNA, the CDR3 is TGTGCCAGCAGCTCCGCTGAGAGAAGCGAGCAGTACTTC. The J gene is TRBJ2-7, the V gene TRBV12-3 or TRBV12-4, with D unresolved. This CDR3 has 13 residues. V shed 6 bases and J shed 6 bases, with 15 bases lying between them.